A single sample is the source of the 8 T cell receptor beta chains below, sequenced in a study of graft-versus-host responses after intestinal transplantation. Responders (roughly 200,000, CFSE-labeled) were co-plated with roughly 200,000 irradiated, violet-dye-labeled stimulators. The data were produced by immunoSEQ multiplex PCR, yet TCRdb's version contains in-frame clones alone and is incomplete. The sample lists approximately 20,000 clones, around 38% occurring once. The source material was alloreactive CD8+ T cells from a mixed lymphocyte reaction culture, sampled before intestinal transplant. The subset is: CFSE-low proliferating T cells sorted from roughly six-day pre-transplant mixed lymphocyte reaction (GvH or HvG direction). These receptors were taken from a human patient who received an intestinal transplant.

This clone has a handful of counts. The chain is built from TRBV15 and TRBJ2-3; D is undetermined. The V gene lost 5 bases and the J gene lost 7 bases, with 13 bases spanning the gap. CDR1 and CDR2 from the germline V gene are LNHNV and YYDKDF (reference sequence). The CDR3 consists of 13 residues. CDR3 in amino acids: CATSLRGTHTQYF. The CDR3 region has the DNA TGTGCCACCAGCCTCCGCGGCACGCATACGCAGTATTTT.

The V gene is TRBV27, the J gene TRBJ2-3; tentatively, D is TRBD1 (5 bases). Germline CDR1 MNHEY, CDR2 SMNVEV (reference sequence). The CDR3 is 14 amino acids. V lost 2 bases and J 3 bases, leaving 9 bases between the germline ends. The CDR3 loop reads CASSLKAGTDTQYF. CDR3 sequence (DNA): TGTGCCAGCAGTTTAAAGGCAGGGACAGATACGCAGTATTTT.

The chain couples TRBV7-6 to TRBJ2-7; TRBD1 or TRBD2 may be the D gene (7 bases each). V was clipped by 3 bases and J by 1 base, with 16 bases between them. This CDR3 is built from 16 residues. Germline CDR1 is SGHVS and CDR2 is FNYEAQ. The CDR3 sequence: CASSFASGGGSYEQYF. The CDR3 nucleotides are TGTGCCAGCAGCTTTGCTTCAGGGGGGGGGTCCTACGAGCAGTACTTC.

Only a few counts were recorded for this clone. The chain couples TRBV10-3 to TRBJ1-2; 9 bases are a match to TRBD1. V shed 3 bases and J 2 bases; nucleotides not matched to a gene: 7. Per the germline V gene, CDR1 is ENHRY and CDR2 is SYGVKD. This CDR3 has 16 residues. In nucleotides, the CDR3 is TGTGCCATCAGTGAATATGGACAGGGGCCCAACTATGGCTACACCTTC. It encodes CAISEYGQGPNYGYTF.

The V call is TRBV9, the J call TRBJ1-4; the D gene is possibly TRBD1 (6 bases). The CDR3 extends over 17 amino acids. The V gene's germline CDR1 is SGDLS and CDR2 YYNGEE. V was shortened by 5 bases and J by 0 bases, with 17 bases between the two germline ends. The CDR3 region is CASSGGGPLATNEKLFF. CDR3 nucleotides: TGTGCCAGCAGTGGGGGGGGCCCCCTTGCAACTAATGAAAAACTGTTTTTT.

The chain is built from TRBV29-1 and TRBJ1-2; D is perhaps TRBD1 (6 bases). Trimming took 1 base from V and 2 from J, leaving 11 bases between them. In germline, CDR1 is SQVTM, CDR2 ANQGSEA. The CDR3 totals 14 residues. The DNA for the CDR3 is TGCAGCGTTGAAGTCGCGGGGGCGAACTATGGCTACACCTTC. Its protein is CSVEVAGANYGYTF.

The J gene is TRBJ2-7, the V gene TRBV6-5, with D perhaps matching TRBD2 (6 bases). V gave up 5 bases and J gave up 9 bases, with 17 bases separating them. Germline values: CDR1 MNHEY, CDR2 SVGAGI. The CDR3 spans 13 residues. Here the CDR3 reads CASSRGTSRVQYF. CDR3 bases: TGTGCCAGCAGTCGGGGGACCAGCCGGGTGCAGTACTTC.

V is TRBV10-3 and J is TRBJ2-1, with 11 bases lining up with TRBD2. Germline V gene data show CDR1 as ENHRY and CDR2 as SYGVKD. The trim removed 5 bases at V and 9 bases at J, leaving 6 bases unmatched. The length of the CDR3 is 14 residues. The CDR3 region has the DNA TGTGCCATCAGTATAGCGGGAGGGCCAGGTGAGCAGTTCTTC. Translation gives CAISIAGGPGEQFF.